This T cell receptor (beta chain) was captured in a study of CD8 T cells in Susac syndrome. RNA in amounts of about 0.5 to 1 ug was reverse transcribed with random hexamers. TCRdb re-analysed the immunoSEQ multiplex PCR reads in MiXCR, keeping a single row per CDR3 protein. The sample yields some 190,000 distinct CDR3 sequences, approximately 93% seen once. The V end was cut by 5 bases, the J end by 5 bases, with 15 bases between. The germline gives CDR1 SEHNR, CDR2 FQNEAQ (reference sequence). This CDR3 is built from 14 residues. The sample was CD4+ T cells from PBMCs. The receptor was isolated from a human donor in good health. The rearrangement links TRBV7-9 to TRBJ1-1; weak D call: TRBD1 (6 bases). CDR3: CASSPSGGWTEAFF. CDR3 coding DNA: TGTGCCAGCAGCCCGTCGGGGGGCTGGACTGAAGCTTTCTTT.